These 5 T cell receptor beta chains share one sample of origin, sequenced in a study of blood T cell repertoires in COVID-19. Profiled with immunoSEQ multiplex PCR; TCRdb holds only in-frame clones, not every one. Seen here are 70,000 to 90,000 clones, around 86% observed once, and the top ten hold 7.5% to 9.5%. What was sequenced was peripheral blood. Source of these receptors: a man aged 50 to 60 with active COVID-19.

The V call is TRBV7-2, the J call TRBJ1-2, with 7 bases that match TRBD1. Trimming at V came to 1 base and at J to 3 bases, leaving 11 bases not matched to a gene. Per the germline V gene, CDR1 is SGHTA and CDR2 is FQGNSA. The CDR3 extends over 17 amino acids. In nucleotides, the CDR3 is TGTGCCAGCAGCTTAGGAGTCTTTTCCAGGGGGGACTATGGCTACACCTTC. This gives the protein CASSLGVFSRGDYGYTF.

This rearrangement joins TRBV27 to TRBJ1-4; tentatively, D is TRBD1 (5 bases). This CDR3 comprises 14 residues. Germline values: CDR1 MNHEY, CDR2 SMNVEV (reference sequence). Trimming left V 2 bases short and J 5 bases short, with 9 bases between. The CDR3 is CASSLTGGNEKLFF. As DNA, the CDR3 is TGTGCCAGCAGTTTAACAGGAGGGAATGAAAAACTGTTTTTT. Variable domain in full (rest from reference TRBV27 and TRBJ1-4): EAQVTQNPRYLITVTGKKLTVTCSQNMNHEYMSWYRQDPGLGLRQIYYSMNVEVTDKGDVPEGYKVSRKEKRNFPLILESPSPNQTSLYFCASSLTGGNEKLFFGSGTQLSVL.

The sample holds one count of this clone. This chain uses TRBV5-1 with TRBJ2-1, with 8 bases fitting TRBD1. The CDR3 totals 15 residues. Trimming took 4 bases from V and 8 from J; bases not matched to a gene: 11. Germline V gene lookup returns CDR1 SGHRS and CDR2 YFSETQ. In nucleotides, the CDR3 is TGCGCCAGCAGCGGTGCACAGGGGGGTTACGATGAGCAGTTCTTC. This gives the protein CASSGAQGGYDEQFF.

The chain uses TRBV28 and TRBJ1-2, with 9 bases fitting TRBD1. Germline CDR1 and CDR2: MDHEN and SYDVKM. The CDR3 spans 14 residues. V lost 5 bases and J lost 6; bases outside the gene matches: 7. CDR3 amino acids: CASSPAGTGNGYTF. The CDR3, as DNA: TGTGCCAGCAGTCCGGCCGGGACAGGGAATGGCTACACCTTC.

The V and J genes are TRBV5-1 and TRBJ2-7; perhaps TRBD1 as D (5 bases). CDR3 length equals 13 residues. Per germline, CDR1 SGHRS and CDR2 YFSETQ. V lost 0 bases and J lost 4, with 8 bases in between. The chain's CDR3 is CASSLESGYEQYF. CDR3 DNA: TGCGCCAGCAGCTTGGAGTCAGGGTACGAGCAGTACTTC.